The 14 T cell receptor beta chains reported below all come from one sample, sequenced in a study of T cells in Graves' hyperthyroidism and ophthalmopathy. Using RNA transcripts as the source, TCR beta CDR3 regions were amplified. A set of HTBI primers served as the primers for a first-round RT-PCR of the TCR CDR3. TCRdb reprocessed the multiplex PCR reads with MiXCR, giving one entry per CDR3 protein. The sample holds about 400,000 distinct CDR3 sequences, around 14% seen once. The sequencing sample was made of blood. The receptors were gathered from a woman in her 30s with Graves' hyperthyroidism.

The table lists this clonotype with many counts. The CDR3 region is CASSLERLEYTGELFF. The CDR3 DNA follows: TGTGCCAGCAGTCTCGAACGACTAGAATACACCGGGGAGCTGTTTTTT. The genes are TRBV12-3 or TRBV12-4 and TRBJ2-2; D is perhaps TRBD2 (6 bases). The CDR3 length is 16 residues. Trimming cost V 5 bases and J 3 bases, with 16 bases left between them.

V is TRBV4-1 and J is TRBJ2-1; D ambiguous. Trimming took off 4 bases at V and 0 bases at J, with 13 bases between the two ends. CDR3 length: 16 amino acids. Germline-derived CDR1 and CDR2 are MGHRA and YSYEKL. Here the CDR3 reads CASSLEPTSSYNEQFF. The CDR3, as DNA: TGCGCCAGCAGCCTAGAACCCACGAGCTCCTACAATGAGCAGTTCTTC.

Comments on this clonotype: This sequence may be a read error, since a much larger clone differs from it by one base. This chain uses TRBV2 with TRBJ2-3, with no clear D. CDR3 length: 13 amino acids. Trimming shortened V by 9 bases and J by 6 bases, and 16 bases separated the two germline ends. Germline V gives CDR1 SNHLY, CDR2 FYNNEI. DNA for the CDR3: TGTGCCAGAAGCCAAGCCCCCCCGGATACGCAGTATTTT. It specifies CARSQAPPDTQYF.

The sample holds many counts of this clonotype. The chain employs TRBV7-9 and TRBJ2-7; no firm D call. V was pared by 1 base and J by 0 bases, with 7 bases between. Germline CDR1 reads SEHNR; CDR2 reads FQNEAQ (reference sequence). The CDR3 runs 14 residues. CDR3 amino acids: CASSLDDISYEQYF. For the CDR3, the DNA is TGTGCCAGCAGCTTAGATGACATCTCCTACGAGCAGTACTTC. Drawing the rest from reference TRBV7-9 and TRBJ2-7, the complete variable domain is DTGVSQNPRHKITKRGQNVTFRCDPISEHNRLYWYRQTLGQGPEFLTYFQNEAQLEKSRLLSDRFSAERPKGSFSTLEIQRTEQGDSAMYLCASSLDDISYEQYFGPGTRLTVT.

A word on this clonotype: Since a much larger clone is just one base distant, this may be a read error. Without the conserved terminal phenylalanine or tryptophan, this CDR3 likely stems from a read error. This sequence joins TRBV5-6 and TRBJ2-2; D is unclear. V lost 3 bases to trimming and J lost 7 bases, with 16 bases between them. The CDR3 runs 15 residues. Germline V lookup: CDR1 SGHDT, CDR2 YYEEEE. The CDR3 coding sequence is TGTGCCAGCAGCTCAGAGAGAAGTGTGTTCGGGGAGCTGTTTTCT. This gives the protein CASSSERSVFGELFS.

This clonotype occurred many times. The rearrangement joins TRBV2 to TRBJ2-5; D is undetermined. Germline-derived CDR1 and CDR2 are SNHLY and FYNNEI. Trimming removed 2 bases from V and 5 bases from J, with 12 bases in between. This CDR3 is built from 14 residues. The CDR3 bases are TGTGCCAGCAGTGAATGGCAGATTGGCGAGACCCAGTACTTC. Protein product: CASSEWQIGETQYF.

The V gene is TRBV7-2, the J gene TRBJ1-3, with 7 bases that match TRBD1. The CDR3 covers 13 residues. CDR1 and CDR2 (germline): SGHTA, FQGNSA. The V and J ends lost 4 bases and 7 bases, in that order; junction bases with no gene match: 4. The CDR3 coding sequence is TGTGCCAGCAGCTCAAACAGGGGTAACACCATATATTTT. This gives the protein CASSSNRGNTIYF.

This clonotype was recorded many times. The CDR3 sequence: CASSQDRGSDTQYF. As DNA, the CDR3 is TGTGCCAGCAGCCAAGATCGCGGGTCAGATACGCAGTATTTT. The rearrangement links TRBV3-1 to TRBJ2-3, with D maybe TRBD2 (5 bases). Trimming cost V 0 bases and J 4 bases, with 8 bases left between them. Per the germline V gene, CDR1 is LGHDT and CDR2 is YNNKEL (reference sequence). This CDR3 is built from 14 residues.

The gene calls are TRBV2 and TRBJ2-2, with a weak D call TRBD2 (6 bases). The CDR3 spans 11 residues. Germline CDR1 is SNHLY and CDR2 is FYNNEI. Trimming took 8 bases from V and 9 from J, leaving 10 bases between them. CDR3: CASGRGWELFF. The CDR3 coding sequence is TGTGCCAGCGGGCGGGGTTGGGAGCTGTTTTTT.

This clonotype was observed a handful of times. The rearrangement joins TRBV20-1 to TRBJ1-3; D possibly corresponds to TRBD1 (5 bases). The germline V gene has CDR1 DFQATT and CDR2 SNEGSKA (reference sequence). V was trimmed by 4 bases and J by 0 bases, leaving 13 bases between them. The CDR3 runs to 15 residues. CDR3 region: CSATEQEYSGNTIYF. Here the CDR3 DNA reads TGCAGTGCTACAGAACAGGAATACTCTGGAAACACCATATATTTT.

This clonotype came up many times. The V and J genes are TRBV11-1 and TRBJ1-1, with D possibly being TRBD1 (6 bases). The germline gives CDR1 SGHAT, CDR2 FQDESV (reference sequence). V lost 0 bases and J 6 bases, leaving 11 bases between the germline ends. This CDR3 is 14 amino acids long. The CDR3 protein is CASSLAAGAAEAFF. DNA for the CDR3: TGTGCCAGCAGCTTAGCAGCAGGGGCGGCTGAAGCTTTCTTT.

This clonotype was found a few times. The J gene is TRBJ1-2, the V gene TRBV7-9, with 7 bases lining up with TRBD1. The V gene end was trimmed by 5 bases and the J gene end by 2 bases; junction bases not matched to a gene: 5. The CDR3 totals 14 residues. Germline V gene sequence: CDR1 SEHNR, CDR2 FQNEAQ (reference sequence). The CDR3 bases are TGTGCCAGCAGCCCCCAGGGACAGAACTATGGCTACACCTTC. This gives the protein CASSPQGQNYGYTF.

The chain carries TRBV7-9 and TRBJ1-1; TRBD1 is a possible D gene (5 bases). CDR1 and CDR2 (germline): SEHNR, FQNEAQ (reference sequence). This CDR3 has 13 residues. V lost 1 base and J 7 bases, leaving 10 bases between the germline ends. CDR3 loop: CASSLGGMGEAFF. The CDR3, as DNA: TGTGCCAGCAGCTTAGGGGGGATGGGTGAAGCTTTCTTT.

This clonotype was recorded many times. The V call is TRBV30, the J call TRBJ2-1, with 7 bases identical to TRBD1. CDR1 is GTSNPN and CDR2 is SVGIG in the germline V gene (reference sequence). The CDR3 length is 11 residues. Losses at the gene ends were 3 bases for V and 14 bases for J; bases not matched to a gene: 7. CDR3 in amino acids: CAWRPRDRKFF. The CDR3 DNA follows: TGTGCCTGGAGGCCCCGGGACAGAAAGTTCTTC.